Listed below are T cell receptor beta chains from one sample, sequenced in a study of T-cell memory formation after mild COVID-19. TCRdb redid the calling of the 5' RACE reads with MiXCR, one entry per CDR3 protein. The sample yields 550,000 to 700,000 distinct CDR3 sequences, 15% to 20% seen once. Sequencing used PBMCs or a T cell subset sorted from them (not recorded which). Receptors originate from an adult woman who had mild COVID-19 (a few samples of this study predate the infection). Cell type and time point are not known. Both conserved end residues are trimmed from each CDR3. The D gene is left open where the match is weak. Where a row states a size, it is once, few, many or the class of an expanded clone; other rows omit it.

v_gene: TRBV6-1; abundance: once; j_gene: TRBJ2-5; d_gene: -; CDR3aa: ASSPGARAGETQY
v_gene: TRBV7-7; abundance: few; j_gene: TRBJ1-1; d_gene: TRBD1; CDR3aa: ASSPRQGGEAF
v_gene: TRBV20-1; abundance: few; j_gene: TRBJ1-5; d_gene: -; CDR3aa: SARDNGGLGSNQPQH
v_gene: TRBV12-3/TRBV12-4; abundance: -; j_gene: TRBJ2-1; d_gene: -; CDR3aa: ASGPRQHYQGGQF
v_gene: TRBV5-1; abundance: -; j_gene: TRBJ2-1; d_gene: -; CDR3aa: ASSQNYNEQF
v_gene: TRBV5-6; abundance: -; j_gene: TRBJ2-1; d_gene: -; CDR3aa: ASSLDPLNEQF
v_gene: TRBV9; abundance: few; j_gene: TRBJ1-4; d_gene: -; CDR3aa: ASSVSDSEKLF
v_gene: TRBV6-2/TRBV6-3; abundance: few; j_gene: TRBJ2-3; d_gene: -; CDR3aa: ASSTPATDTQY
v_gene: TRBV7-3; abundance: -; j_gene: TRBJ2-1; d_gene: -; CDR3aa: ASSITSLGDEQF
v_gene: TRBV4-3; abundance: few; j_gene: TRBJ2-7; d_gene: TRBD2; CDR3aa: ASSQELGLAGGSRYEQY
v_gene: TRBV30; abundance: few; j_gene: TRBJ1-1; d_gene: TRBD1; CDR3aa: ARDRANTEAF
v_gene: TRBV5-1; abundance: many; j_gene: TRBJ2-2; d_gene: -; CDR3aa: ASSFGQNTGELF
v_gene: TRBV2; abundance: -; j_gene: TRBJ2-1; d_gene: TRBD2; CDR3aa: ASRPRTGGGDEQF
v_gene: TRBV5-1; abundance: -; j_gene: TRBJ2-6; d_gene: TRBD1; CDR3aa: ASRTGQGSSGANVLT
v_gene: TRBV7-2; abundance: -; j_gene: TRBJ2-2; d_gene: TRBD2; CDR3aa: ASSQRGSRTGELF
v_gene: TRBV7-2; abundance: many; j_gene: TRBJ2-7; d_gene: TRBD2; CDR3aa: ASSLGGSLYEQY
v_gene: TRBV20-1; abundance: few; j_gene: TRBJ2-1; d_gene: -; CDR3aa: SARSGGDYNEQF
v_gene: TRBV29-1; abundance: few; j_gene: TRBJ1-1; d_gene: -; CDR3aa: SVKGTQNTEAF
v_gene: TRBV7-9; abundance: few; j_gene: TRBJ2-7; d_gene: TRBD2; CDR3aa: ASSPGAGMGEQY
v_gene: TRBV7-3; abundance: -; j_gene: TRBJ2-1; d_gene: TRBD2; CDR3aa: ASSGGLAANEQF
v_gene: TRBV15; abundance: -; j_gene: TRBJ2-3; d_gene: -; CDR3aa: ATSRDPRALRASTDTQY
v_gene: TRBV4-1; abundance: many; j_gene: TRBJ2-7; d_gene: -; CDR3aa: ASSQESWTGYEQY
v_gene: TRBV11-2; abundance: few; j_gene: TRBJ2-7; d_gene: TRBD2; CDR3aa: ASSPSGGPSYEQY
v_gene: TRBV4-2; abundance: -; j_gene: TRBJ2-5; d_gene: TRBD2; CDR3aa: ASSHGSGGAVETQY
v_gene: TRBV6-5; abundance: many; j_gene: TRBJ2-7; d_gene: -; CDR3aa: ASSYREGPYEQY
v_gene: TRBV7-9; abundance: many; j_gene: TRBJ1-2; d_gene: -; CDR3aa: ASSQEGSTSNYGYT
v_gene: TRBV6-2/TRBV6-3; abundance: few; j_gene: TRBJ2-1; d_gene: TRBD2; CDR3aa: ASHSGGMGNEQF
v_gene: TRBV7-9; abundance: many; j_gene: TRBJ1-4; d_gene: -; CDR3aa: ASSHPPSNEKLF
v_gene: TRBV15; abundance: few; j_gene: TRBJ2-1; d_gene: TRBD2; CDR3aa: ATSRDGTSGTYNEQF
v_gene: TRBV6-2/TRBV6-3; abundance: -; j_gene: TRBJ2-7; d_gene: TRBD2; CDR3aa: ASREAGVFDEQY
v_gene: TRBV10-3; abundance: -; j_gene: TRBJ1-1; d_gene: -; CDR3aa: AISKGTLNTEAF
v_gene: TRBV6-4; abundance: -; j_gene: TRBJ1-5; d_gene: TRBD1; CDR3aa: ASSDSDRGDYSNQPQH
v_gene: TRBV7-2; abundance: few; j_gene: TRBJ2-7; d_gene: -; CDR3aa: ASSLKWTVSYEQY
v_gene: TRBV7-2; abundance: many; j_gene: TRBJ1-1; d_gene: -; CDR3aa: ASSFDIYGPNTEAF
v_gene: TRBV12-3/TRBV12-4; abundance: -; j_gene: TRBJ1-4; d_gene: -; CDR3aa: ASSLLLGAAELF
v_gene: TRBV20-1; abundance: few; j_gene: TRBJ2-2; d_gene: TRBD2; CDR3aa: SATRTSGRGRELF
v_gene: TRBV20-1; abundance: -; j_gene: TRBJ2-7; d_gene: -; CDR3aa: SARDRTTSYEQY
v_gene: TRBV6-6; abundance: -; j_gene: TRBJ2-1; d_gene: -; CDR3aa: ASTSPLDDEQF
v_gene: TRBV20-1; abundance: few; j_gene: TRBJ2-3; d_gene: -; CDR3aa: SRGKSDTDTQY
v_gene: TRBV2; abundance: -; j_gene: TRBJ1-2; d_gene: -; CDR3aa: ASSEEREWEGYT
v_gene: TRBV5-4; abundance: -; j_gene: TRBJ2-3; d_gene: TRBD2; CDR3aa: ASSLPAGAGTDTQY
v_gene: TRBV7-9; abundance: few; j_gene: TRBJ1-5; d_gene: TRBD1; CDR3aa: ASSHTGEAQH
v_gene: TRBV20-1; abundance: -; j_gene: TRBJ2-1; d_gene: -; CDR3aa: SASSSSEQF
v_gene: TRBV5-4; abundance: -; j_gene: TRBJ2-3; d_gene: -; CDR3aa: ASSPSATSQNSGTQY
v_gene: TRBV14; abundance: -; j_gene: TRBJ2-7; d_gene: -; CDR3aa: ASQSRGILSGSYEQY
v_gene: TRBV7-9; abundance: -; j_gene: TRBJ2-7; d_gene: TRBD1; CDR3aa: ASSSKTGSYEQY
v_gene: TRBV29-1; abundance: few; j_gene: TRBJ1-2; d_gene: -; CDR3aa: SVEEWTEGYT
v_gene: TRBV3-1; abundance: few; j_gene: TRBJ2-7; d_gene: -; CDR3aa: ASSQAGEPHYEQY
v_gene: TRBV30; abundance: few; j_gene: TRBJ1-1; d_gene: -; CDR3aa: AWSVESGHTEAF
v_gene: TRBV29-1; abundance: many; j_gene: TRBJ2-1; d_gene: TRBD1; CDR3aa: SVPGQGYSNEQF
v_gene: TRBV6-4; abundance: -; j_gene: TRBJ1-1; d_gene: TRBD1; CDR3aa: ASSVGTGTTEAF
v_gene: TRBV20-1; abundance: few; j_gene: TRBJ2-7; d_gene: TRBD2; CDR3aa: SARDTSGPSGSYEQY
v_gene: TRBV29-1; abundance: few; j_gene: TRBJ1-1; d_gene: -; CDR3aa: SVVRVTEAF
v_gene: TRBV11-2; abundance: -; j_gene: TRBJ2-7; d_gene: -; CDR3aa: ASSYLNEQY
v_gene: TRBV6-2/TRBV6-3; abundance: -; j_gene: TRBJ2-7; d_gene: TRBD2; CDR3aa: ASSRWRGALSSYEQY
v_gene: TRBV5-4; abundance: -; j_gene: TRBJ2-1; d_gene: TRBD2; CDR3aa: ASSLAQLAGTEQF
v_gene: TRBV4-2; abundance: -; j_gene: TRBJ2-3; d_gene: -; CDR3aa: ASSQDALRGPTDTQY
v_gene: TRBV4-1; abundance: few; j_gene: TRBJ1-1; d_gene: TRBD1; CDR3aa: ASSQDPGGLNTEAF
v_gene: TRBV4-1; abundance: few; j_gene: TRBJ2-7; d_gene: TRBD1; CDR3aa: ASSSRQGTTYEQY
v_gene: TRBV5-1; abundance: -; j_gene: TRBJ2-3; d_gene: TRBD1; CDR3aa: ASRSRDSSTDTQY